This TCR beta chain was profiled in a study of vaccination effects on CD4 cells after COVID-19. Sequencing followed a ViraFEST assay step that expanded antigen-specific CD4+ T cells with viral peptide pools. Following culture for under 12 days, CD4+ T cells were isolated. Vaccine administered to participants consisted of two doses of either BNT162b2 or mRNA-1273. The vaccine recipients had no prior SARS-CoV-2 infection, with negative nucleocapsid antibodies. A remark on this clone: Antigen: not known.

CDR1 is SEHNR, CDR2 FQNEAQ, per germline (reference sequence). V lost 4 bases and J lost 9; bases outside the gene matches: 1. CDR3 length: 13 residues. Assay: immunoSEQ multiplex PCR; the TCRdb copy retains only in-frame clones and omits some. Of some 22,000 clones in the sample, roughly 70% were seen once. The receptor's source is a human donor who received a COVID-19 vaccine. The sample was CD4+ T cells from PBMCs cultured with SARS-CoV-2 spike peptides, taken after COVID-19 vaccination. The chain carries TRBV7-9 and TRBJ1-6; TRBD1 agrees at 9 bases. The CDR3 protein is CASSWGQGSPLHF. CDR3 nucleotides: TGTGCCAGCAGCTGGGGACAGGGTTCACCCCTCCACTTT.